This T cell receptor (beta chain) is drawn from a study of control samples from healthy donors and cancer patients. Clones were read by immunoSEQ multiplex PCR, and TCRdb kept only the in-frame ones, dropping some. The sample records tens of thousands of clones, about 92% being singletons. The CDR3 totals 14 residues. Germline V lookup: CDR1 KGHSH, CDR2 LQKENI. The V end was cut by 0 bases, the J end by 1 base, with 6 bases between. The TCR sequence derives from a man aged 40-49 years with colorectal cancer. Sequences were obtained from PBMCs. V and J are TRBV18 and TRBJ1-1; unclear D gene. CDR3 sequence reads: CASSPPNRNTEAFF. CDR3 coding DNA: TGTGCCAGCTCACCACCGAATAGGAACACTGAAGCTTTCTTT.